These 13 T cell receptor beta chains came from one sample sequenced in a study of shared clonotypes between healthy human individuals. Assay used: immunoSEQ multiplex PCR; TCRdb lists only in-frame clones, some missing. Here the sample spans 2 million to 2.5 million clones, around 95% being singletons. Sample: naive CD4+ T cells sorted from blood. Subset noted: CD45RA+ positively selected. Source of these receptors: a man aged 18 to 29 in good health.

Regarding this clone: Other DNA sequences in the sample encode the same CDR3. The rearrangement links TRBV10-3 to TRBJ1-4; 8 nucleotides match TRBD1. Trimming cost V 9 bases and J 8 bases; bases outside gene matches: 5. Germline CDR1 ENHRY, CDR2 SYGVKD. The CDR3 is made up of 12 amino acids. The CDR3 bases are TGTGCCATTGGACAGGGTGAAGAAAAACTGTTTTTT. This codes for CAIGQGEEKLFF.

The genes are TRBV7-2 and TRBJ2-5; tentatively, D is TRBD1 or TRBD2 (5 bases each). From germline, CDR1 is SGHTA and CDR2 FQGNSA. The V end was cut by 4 bases, the J end by 5 bases, with 17 bases between. There are 15 residues in the CDR3. CDR3 DNA: TGTGCCAGCAGCTCATCAAAGGGTTGGGGGGAGACCCAGTACTTC. This codes for CASSSSKGWGETQYF.

The genes are TRBV28 and TRBJ2-3, with D tentatively TRBD1 (5 bases). The CDR3 spans 15 residues. The V end was cut by 2 bases, the J end by 6 bases, with 15 bases between. Germline CDR1 is MDHEN and CDR2 is SYDVKM. CDR3 loop: CASSLQPRVRDTQYF. CDR3 coding DNA: TGTGCCAGCAGTTTACAACCCAGGGTGCGGGATACGCAGTATTTT.

The CDR3 is CASSHPGTGHYEQYF. Here the CDR3 DNA reads TGTGCCAGCAGTCATCCCGGGACAGGGCACTACGAGCAGTACTTC. The chain uses TRBV28 and TRBJ2-7; TRBD1 agrees at 9 bases. Germline values: CDR1 MDHEN, CDR2 SYDVKM. V was pared by 5 bases and J by 3 bases, with 8 bases of the junction left unmatched. This CDR3 comprises 15 residues.

As regards this clone: Other DNA sequences in the same sample also yield this CDR3. The chain joins TRBV2 to TRBJ1-2; D is unresolved. Germline CDR1 SNHLY, CDR2 FYNNEI. Trimming removed 4 bases at V and 3 bases at J, with 6 bases between. CDR3 length: 12 amino acids. The CDR3 loop reads CASSVVDYGYTF. In DNA form, the CDR3 reads TGTGCCAGCAGTGTGGTTGACTATGGCTACACCTTC.

This chain connects TRBV2 to TRBJ1-5; D unclear. Between the trimmed V and J ends, which lost 3 bases and 0 bases, there was a span of 6 bases. CDR3 length: 14 amino acids. Germline values: CDR1 SNHLY, CDR2 FYNNEI. The CDR3 DNA reads as TGTGCCAGCAGTGAGCCGTATAGCAATCAGCCCCAGCATTTT. Protein sequence: CASSEPYSNQPQHF.

The chain links TRBV5-8 to TRBJ2-3, with 8 positions matching TRBD2. The V and J ends lost 5 bases and 5 bases, in that order; junction bases with no gene match: 4. CDR3 length: 13 residues. From germline, CDR1 is SGHTS and CDR2 YDEGEE. This CDR3 reads CASSERERDTQYF. The DNA of the CDR3 is TGTGCCAGCAGTGAGCGGGAGAGAGATACGCAGTATTTT.

The chain links TRBV7-9 to TRBJ1-6, with TRBD1 matching 7 bases. CDR1 is SEHNR and CDR2 is FQNEAQ in the germline V gene (reference sequence). The V and J ends lost 5 bases and 7 bases, in that order; junction bases with no gene match: 8. The CDR3 loop spans 15 amino acids. CDR3 nucleotide sequence: TGTGCCAGCAGCCCACCGGGACAGAGGAATTCACCCCTCCACTTT. It codes for CASSPPGQRNSPLHF.

The chain recombines TRBV25-1 with TRBJ1-2; D is perhaps TRBD1 (6 bases). The germline gives CDR1 MGHDK, CDR2 SYGVNS. The CDR3 has 13 amino acids. The V end lost 5 bases, the J end lost 0 bases, and 7 bases lay between the germline ends. The CDR3 is CASSSGANYGYTF. The CDR3 nucleotides read TGTGCCAGCAGTTCAGGGGCTAACTATGGCTACACCTTC.

J is TRBJ2-7 and V is TRBV18; the match to TRBD2 covers 9 bases. There are 16 residues in the CDR3. J was trimmed by 4 bases and V by 3 bases; bases with no gene match: 10. Germline CDR1 reads KGHSH; CDR2 reads LQKENI. In DNA, the CDR3 is TGTGCCAGCTCACCGCCGGCGGGAGGGCTCGGTTACGAGCAGTACTTC. This translates into CASSPPAGGLGYEQYF.

This clone was seen once. CDR3 amino acids: CASSSGQGYTGELFF. CDR3 in DNA: TGTGCCAGCAGTTCGGGACAGGGCTACACCGGGGAGCTGTTTTTT. The chain links TRBV28 to TRBJ2-2, with 9 bases matching TRBD1. The CDR3 is 15 residues long. The germline V gene has CDR1 MDHEN and CDR2 SYDVKM. Trimming removed 4 bases from V and 3 bases from J; junction bases left unmatched: 3. The variable domain in full, completed from reference TRBV28 and TRBJ2-2, reads DVKVTQSSRYLVKRTGEKVFLECVQDMDHENMFWYRQDPGLGLRLIYFSYDVKMKEKGDIPEGYSVSREKKERFSLILESASTNQTSMYLCASSSGQGYTGELFFGEGSRLTVL.

Concerning this clone: Other DNA sequences in the same sample also yield this CDR3. The genes are TRBV30 and TRBJ2-7; D is possibly TRBD1 (6 bases). Germline loops: CDR1 GTSNPN, CDR2 SVGIG (reference sequence). Trimming stripped 0 bases from V and 1 base from J, with 10 bases between. This CDR3 has 14 residues. The CDR3 region is CAWSVRGGSYEQYF. CDR3 nucleotide sequence: TGTGCCTGGAGTGTACGAGGGGGTTCCTACGAGCAGTACTTC.

V gene TRBV9 combines with J gene TRBJ2-1; either TRBD1 or TRBD2 may fit D (5 bases each). Per the germline V gene, CDR1 is SGDLS and CDR2 is YYNGEE. Trimming pared 3 bases from V and 5 bases from J, leaving 15 bases between. This CDR3 has 15 residues. As DNA, the CDR3 is TGTGCCAGCAGCGCCTCAGGTGGGACGCACAATGAGCAGTTCTTC. Its protein is CASSASGGTHNEQFF.